One and the same sample provided the 29 T cell receptor beta chains below, sequenced in a study of CD8+CD57+ T cells in acquired aplastic anemia. Profiles of TCR beta VDJ and CDR3 were generated from a genomic DNA template. TCRdb redid the calling of the reads with MiXCR, one entry per CDR3 protein. Of about 150,000 distinct CDR3 sequences listed, roughly two fifths were seen once; the top ten hold roughly 8.1%. Specimen: sorted CD4+, CD8+, or CD8+CD57+ T cells (not recorded which) from PBMCs. These TCRs come from a human donor in good health, serving as a control.

V is TRBV2 and J is TRBJ1-3; the D gene is possibly TRBD1 (5 bases). V lost 5 bases and J lost 4, with 15 bases in between. The CDR3 totals 15 residues. In germline, CDR1 is SNHLY, CDR2 FYNNEI. The CDR3 coding sequence is TGTGCCAGCAGTTACCAGGGTCTGTACGGAAACACCATATATTTT. Protein: CASSYQGLYGNTIYF.

The genes are TRBV18 and TRBJ1-1; D remains unclear. The CDR3 is 16 residues long. Germline-derived CDR1 and CDR2 are KGHSH and LQKENI. Trimming removed 4 bases from V and 0 bases from J, with 15 bases in between. CDR3 amino acids: CASSRGGGALNTEAFF. CDR3 nucleotide sequence: TGTGCCAGCTCACGGGGTGGAGGCGCCTTGAACACTGAAGCTTTCTTT. The full variable domain, in which reference TRBV18 and TRBJ1-1 provide the parts outside the CDR3, is NAGVMQNPRHLVRRRGQEARLRCSPMKGHSHVYWYRQLPEEGLKFMVYLQKENIIDESGMPKERFSAEFPKEGPSILRIQQVVRGDSAAYFCASSRGGGALNTEAFFGQGTRLTVV.

This clonotype was seen ten or more times. The chain employs TRBV18 and TRBJ2-7, with D possibly being TRBD2 (6 bases). This CDR3 is built from 15 residues. Trimming stripped 6 bases from V and 0 bases from J, with 15 bases between. CDR1 and CDR2 (germline): KGHSH, LQKENI. This CDR3 is CASSPEEGSSYEQYF. The CDR3 DNA is TGTGCCAGCTCGCCGGAGGAGGGGAGCTCCTACGAGCAGTACTTC.

The chain carries TRBV2 and TRBJ1-4; weak D call: TRBD1 (6 bases). V was pared by 3 bases and J by 5 bases, with 13 bases between. The CDR3 covers 15 residues. Looked up from germline, CDR1 is SNHLY and CDR2 is FYNNEI. The CDR3 DNA sequence: TGTGCCAGCAGTGAGACAGGAGAAATAAATGAAAAACTGTTTTTT. As protein: CASSETGEINEKLFF.

This clonotype was counted at least ten times. This chain links TRBV20-1 with TRBJ2-7; 7 bases are shared with TRBD1. The CDR3 contains 13 residues. Germline CDR1 DFQATT, CDR2 SNEGSKA (reference sequence). After removal of 3 bases from V and 2 bases from J, the junction contained 4 bases not matched to a gene. This CDR3 is CSASRQGAYEQYF. The CDR3 nucleotides are TGCAGTGCTAGTCGCCAGGGGGCCTACGAGCAGTACTTC.

Ten or more counts support this clonotype. The chain is built from TRBV20-1 and TRBJ2-7; D gene uncertain. V was shortened by 0 bases and J by 3 bases, with 15 bases between the two germline ends. Germline loops: CDR1 DFQATT, CDR2 SNEGSKA (reference sequence). CDR3 length: 15 amino acids. CDR3 amino acids: CSARDRSKLGYEQYF. The CDR3 nucleotides are TGCAGTGCTAGAGACAGGAGTAAACTGGGCTACGAGCAGTACTTC.

This clonotype was seen ten or more times. This chain joins TRBV20-1 and TRBJ1-1; the D is unclear. V lost 3 bases and J 1 base, leaving 18 bases between the germline ends. CDR1 is DFQATT, CDR2 SNEGSKA, per germline (reference sequence). CDR3 length: 16 residues. CDR3 in DNA: TGCAGTGCTAGGAAGGGATCGGCAGCCACGAACACTGAAGCTTTCTTT. This codes for CSARKGSAATNTEAFF.

This sequence joins TRBV10-3 and TRBJ2-3; TRBD2 is a possible D gene (5 bases). The CDR3 has 13 amino acids. Trimming took off 10 bases at V and 4 bases at J, with 15 bases between the two ends. Germline loops: CDR1 ENHRY, CDR2 SYGVKD. The CDR3 region has the DNA TGTGCCACCCTTGCCGGGGAGTCAGATACGCAGTATTTT. It encodes CATLAGESDTQYF.

This clonotype was counted many times. V is TRBV20-1 and J is TRBJ1-2, with D hard to call. The CDR3 has 14 residues. V was trimmed by 5 bases and J by 3 bases, leaving 16 bases between them. In germline, CDR1 is DFQATT, CDR2 SNEGSKA (reference sequence). CDR3 DNA sequence: TGCAGTGCTGGGGTGATGGCAGATGACTATGGCTACACCTTC. As protein: CSAGVMADDYGYTF.

This clonotype turned up a few times. This chain links TRBV11-1 with TRBJ1-2; 9 bases agree with TRBD1. Germline CDR1 and CDR2: SGHAT and FQDESV (reference sequence). V lost 5 bases to trimming and J lost 5 bases; unmatched junction nucleotides: 12. This CDR3 is built from 16 residues. The CDR3 region is CASSPQGATVGYGYTF. The CDR3 nucleotides are TGTGCCAGCAGCCCACAGGGGGCGACGGTTGGGTATGGCTACACCTTC.

This clonotype was detected ten times or more. The chain is built from TRBV2 and TRBJ2-7; tentative D call: TRBD1 (5 bases). The CDR3 extends over 11 amino acids. Per germline, CDR1 SNHLY and CDR2 FYNNEI. Trimming stripped 7 bases from V and 6 bases from J, with 10 bases between. CDR3 sequence (DNA): TGTGCCAGCACCAGACAGAGCGAGCAGTACTTC. It codes for CASTRQSEQYF.

This clonotype occurred many times. V and J are TRBV3-1 and TRBJ1-2, with 8 bases lining up with TRBD1. This CDR3 spans 15 amino acids. Germline V gene sequence: CDR1 LGHDT, CDR2 YNNKEL (reference sequence). Trimming cost V 3 bases and J 0 bases; bases outside gene matches: 3. The CDR3 spells CASSQGTGANYGYTF. The DNA for the CDR3 is TGTGCCAGCAGCCAGGGGACAGGAGCTAACTATGGCTACACCTTC.

Many counts were recorded for this clonotype. The V and J genes are TRBV20-1 and TRBJ1-1; 7 bases align to TRBD1. The CDR3 is 13 amino acids. With 5 bases clipped from V and 1 base from J, the junction kept 4 bases outside the gene matches. Germline CDR1 DFQATT, CDR2 SNEGSKA (reference sequence). The CDR3 bases are TGCAGTGCTCGACAGGGTTCGAACACTGAAGCTTTCTTT. Its protein is CSARQGSNTEAFF.

In regard to this clonotype: A much larger clone sits a single nucleotide away, making a read error possible. Since no conserved phenylalanine or tryptophan closes the CDR3, a read error is the likely cause. The rearrangement links TRBV6-1 to TRBJ2-1, with no clear D. CDR3 size: 16 residues. Trimming shortened V by 5 bases and J by 0 bases, and 14 bases separated the two germline ends. Germline CDR1 MNHNS, CDR2 SASEGT. The CDR3 is CASSPRRGSSYNEQFL. CDR3 sequence (DNA): TGTGCCAGCAGTCCTCGCCGTGGTAGCTCCTACAATGAGCAGTTCCTC.

This clonotype was observed at least ten times. The chain combines TRBV24-1 with TRBJ1-1, with D uncertain. The CDR3 is 13 residues long. Germline V gene data show CDR1 as KGHDR and CDR2 as SFDVKD. Trimming removed 4 bases at V and 1 base at J, with 6 bases between. CDR3 residues: CATSDPGNTEAFF. In nucleotides, the CDR3 is TGTGCCACCAGTGACCCGGGGAACACTGAAGCTTTCTTT.

The chain joins TRBV29-1 to TRBJ1-1, with 7 bases fitting TRBD1. The V and J ends lost 6 bases and 5 bases, in that order; junction bases with no gene match: 6. The CDR3 contains 12 residues. The germline V gene has CDR1 SQVTM and CDR2 ANQGSEA. CDR3 region: CSVTGPGTEAFF. CDR3 in DNA: TGCAGCGTGACAGGGCCCGGGACTGAAGCTTTCTTT.

In its sample, this clonotype was seen once. This chain connects TRBV29-1 to TRBJ2-7, with D unclear. Trimming removed 6 bases from V and 4 bases from J, with 7 bases in between. The V gene's germline CDR1 is SQVTM and CDR2 ANQGSEA. The CDR3 has 10 amino acids. CDR3 DNA: TGCAGCGTCGTGATATACGAGCAGTACTTC. Its protein product is CSVVIYEQYF.

The gene calls are TRBV9 and TRBJ2-2; a weak D match, TRBD1 (5 bases). V shed 7 bases and J shed 0 bases, with 13 bases lying between them. The CDR3 sequence is 15 residues long. Per the germline V gene, CDR1 is SGDLS and CDR2 is YYNGEE. CDR3 nucleotides: TGTGCCAGCTCACCACCGACAGCGAACACCGGGGAGCTGTTTTTT. Residues: CASSPPTANTGELFF.

This clonotype was seen repeatedly, ten times or more. CDR3 coding DNA: TGCGCCAGCAGCACGCGCCCACAGGGGATTAGCTCCTATAATTCACCCCTCCACTTT. Its translation: CASSTRPQGISSYNSPLHF. The chain recombines TRBV5-1 with TRBJ1-6; 7 nucleotides line up with TRBD1. This CDR3 has 19 residues. Germline trimming cut 4 bases from V and 0 bases from J; bases unmatched to any gene: 13. Germline values: CDR1 SGHRS, CDR2 YFSETQ.

This clonotype was counted many times. This CDR3 is missing its conserved last phenylalanine or tryptophan, likely due to a read error. This chain uses TRBV7-9 with TRBJ2-7, with 8 bases matching TRBD2. V shed 5 bases and J 3 bases; nucleotides not matched to a gene: 12. CDR1 and CDR2 from the germline V gene are SEHNR and FQNEAQ (reference sequence). CDR3 length equals 16 residues. CDR3 DNA: TGTGCCAGCAGCACATACGGGGGGGAGAACGGCTACGAGCAGTACCTC. It yields the protein CASSTYGGENGYEQYL.

V usage is TRBV11-1 and J usage is TRBJ2-2; D ambiguous. The V gene's germline CDR1 is SGHAT and CDR2 FQDESV (reference sequence). V was clipped by 0 bases and J by 6 bases, with 20 bases between them. This CDR3 has 18 residues. The DNA of the CDR3 is TGTGCCAGCAGCTTAGCGGTCTTGGTATCCTCTTTCCCCGGGGAGCTGTTTTTT. It specifies CASSLAVLVSSFPGELFF.

This clonotype was recorded at least ten times. J is TRBJ1-6 and V is TRBV11-3; D gene ambiguous. V was cut by 2 bases and J by 8 bases, with 7 bases left in between. The CDR3 is made up of 13 amino acids. Germline V gene data show CDR1 as SGHNT and CDR2 as YENEEA. The DNA of the CDR3 is TGTGCCAGCAGCTTAACAGTAGATTCACCCCTCCACTTT. Translating gives CASSLTVDSPLHF. Filled out from reference TRBV11-3 and TRBJ1-6, the complete variable domain reads EAGVVQSPRYKIIEKKQPVAFWCNPISGHNTLYWYLQNLGQGPELLIRYENEEAVDDSQLPKDRFSAERLKGVDSTLKIQPAELGDSAVYLCASSLTVDSPLHFGNGTRLTVT.

This clonotype was counted at least ten times. The chain is built from TRBV7-9 and TRBJ2-6; D possibly corresponds to TRBD1 (5 bases). The CDR3 consists of 18 residues. V lost 5 bases and J 0 bases, leaving 17 bases between the germline ends. CDR1 SEHNR and CDR2 FQNEAQ come from the germline V gene (reference sequence). The CDR3 here is CASSTRQRLSSGANVLTF. CDR3 sequence (DNA): TGTGCCAGCAGCACCAGACAGCGTCTTAGCTCTGGGGCCAACGTCCTGACTTTC.

The V call is TRBV15, the J call TRBJ1-6; D gene ambiguous. V dropped 0 bases and J dropped 7 bases, with 10 bases sitting between them. This CDR3 is 15 amino acids long. CDR1 and CDR2 (germline): LNHNV, YYDKDF (reference sequence). In nucleotides, the CDR3 is TGTGCCACCAGCAGAGAAAGGGCTCGGAATTCACCCCTCCACTTT. It encodes CATSRERARNSPLHF.

This chain links TRBV20-1 with TRBJ2-1; D remains unclear. V was cut by 0 bases and J by 14 bases, with 8 bases left in between. Germline CDR1 reads DFQATT; CDR2 reads SNEGSKA (reference sequence). CDR3 length equals 10 residues. In nucleotides, the CDR3 is TGCAGTGCTAGAGATAGCACTGAGTTCTTC. Protein: CSARDSTEFF.

As to this clonotype: A much larger clonotype is one base distant, so this may be a read error. This chain joins TRBV6-1 and TRBJ2-3; 15 bases map to TRBD2. This CDR3 region has 16 residues. The V gene's germline CDR1 is MNHNS and CDR2 SASEGT. V lost 5 bases, J lost 2 bases, and 2 bases stayed unmatched. The chain's CDR3 is CASSRTSGGATDTQYF. CDR3 nucleotides: TGTGCCAGCAGTCGGACTAGCGGGGGGGCCACAGATACGCAGTATTTT.

This clonotype was recorded many times. The chain uses TRBV5-1 and TRBJ2-3; TRBD2 is a possible D gene (6 bases). Looked up from germline, CDR1 is SGHRS and CDR2 is YFSETQ. This CDR3 comprises 15 residues. The V gene lost 0 bases and the J gene lost 5 bases, with 13 bases spanning the gap. The CDR3 nucleotides are TGCGCCAGCAGCTTGGACGGGCTGGGGGGAGATACGCAGTATTTT. It codes for CASSLDGLGGDTQYF.

On this clonotype itself: This may come from a read error, since a much larger clone is one base off. V usage is TRBV6-1 and J usage is TRBJ2-2; possible D gene TRBD1, 6 bases. The germline V gene has CDR1 MNHNS and CDR2 SASEGT. The CDR3 is 13 amino acids. CDR3 sequence: CASREQGNGELVF. In DNA form, the CDR3 reads TGTGCCAGCAGGGAACAGGGCAATGGGGAGCTGGTTTTT.

This clonotype was recorded at least ten times. V is TRBV2 and J is TRBJ2-3; perhaps TRBD2 as D (5 bases). The CDR3 has 12 residues. Looked up from germline, CDR1 is SNHLY and CDR2 is FYNNEI. Trimming removed 7 bases from V and 2 bases from J, with 7 bases in between. CDR3 coding DNA: TGTGCCAGCAACGGGAACACAGATACGCAGTATTTT. Translated, it gives CASNGNTDTQYF.